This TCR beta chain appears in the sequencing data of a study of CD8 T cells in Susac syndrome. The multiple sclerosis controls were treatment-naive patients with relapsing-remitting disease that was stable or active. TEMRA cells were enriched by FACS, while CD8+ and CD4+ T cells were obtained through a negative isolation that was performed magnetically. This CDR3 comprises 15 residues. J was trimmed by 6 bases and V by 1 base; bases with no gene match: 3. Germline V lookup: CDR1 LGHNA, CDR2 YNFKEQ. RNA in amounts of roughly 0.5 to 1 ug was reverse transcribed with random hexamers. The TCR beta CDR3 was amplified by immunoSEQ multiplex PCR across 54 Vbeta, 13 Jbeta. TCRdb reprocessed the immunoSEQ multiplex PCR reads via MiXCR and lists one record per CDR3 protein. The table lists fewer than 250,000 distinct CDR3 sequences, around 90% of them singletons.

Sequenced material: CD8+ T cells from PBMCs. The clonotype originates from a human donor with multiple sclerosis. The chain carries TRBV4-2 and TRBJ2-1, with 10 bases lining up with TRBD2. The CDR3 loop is CASSQGVAGGNEQFF. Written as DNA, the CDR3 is TGTGCCAGCAGCCAAGGTGTAGCGGGAGGCAATGAGCAGTTCTTC.